The 9 T cell receptor beta chains reported below all come from one sample, sequenced in a study of cytomegalovirus exposure and HLA in healthy donors. Researchers ran the PCR with 60 Vbeta and 13 Jbeta primers. Assay used: immunoSEQ multiplex PCR; TCRdb lists only in-frame clones, some missing. The sample consists of about 94,000 clones, roughly 8.2% of them appearing once. Specimen: PBMCs. These TCRs come from a man aged 50 to 60 in good health and CMV-seronegative.

This clone came up a few times. This chain links TRBV6-1 with TRBJ1-6; D unclear. In germline, CDR1 is MNHNS, CDR2 SASEGT. Trimming stripped 5 bases from V and 3 bases from J, with 8 bases between. The CDR3 has 14 amino acids. CDR3 nucleotides: TGTGCCAGCAGTCGAGTGAGCTATAATTCACCCCTCCACTTT. Its translation is CASSRVSYNSPLHF.

A few counts support this clone. The chain has TRBV6-1 and TRBJ2-7, with 7 positions matching TRBD1. CDR1 is MNHNS, CDR2 SASEGT, per germline. The ends lost 2 bases at V and 6 bases at J; junction bases unmatched: 4. The CDR3 contains 13 residues. In DNA form, the CDR3 reads TGTGCCAGCAGTGAATACAGGGGCGGCGAGCAGTACTTC. Protein: CASSEYRGGEQYF.

The rearrangement uses TRBV6-1 and TRBJ1-5; 7 nucleotides agree with TRBD1. Germline V lookup: CDR1 MNHNS, CDR2 SASEGT. J gave up 5 bases and V 6 bases, and 7 bases lay outside the gene matches. The CDR3 is made up of 14 amino acids. The CDR3 bases are TGTGCCAGCAGCGGGGGCGGACAGGATCAGCCCCAGCATTTT. It specifies CASSGGGQDQPQHF.

In its sample, this clone was seen a few times. The chain couples TRBV2 to TRBJ1-3; a possible D gene is TRBD1 (5 bases). CDR1 SNHLY and CDR2 FYNNEI come from the germline V gene. V was shortened by 4 bases and J by 0 bases, with 10 bases between the two germline ends. The CDR3 length is 15 residues. This CDR3 is CASSARVDSGNTIYF. The CDR3 DNA reads as TGTGCCAGCAGTGCCAGGGTGGACTCTGGAAACACCATATATTTT.

The chain uses TRBV18 and TRBJ1-1; D gene unclear. CDR3 length: 12 residues. CDR1 and CDR2 (germline): KGHSH, LQKENI. V lost 2 bases and J 6 bases, leaving 7 bases between the germline ends. As DNA, the CDR3 is TGTGCCAGCTCACCATATTCGGCTGAAGCTTTCTTT. Translating it yields CASSPYSAEAFF.

This chain connects TRBV7-2 to TRBJ2-5; TRBD2 matches at 15 bases. The CDR3 covers 17 residues. With V trimmed by 5 bases and J by 5 bases, 9 bases remained unmatched. In germline, CDR1 is SGHTA, CDR2 FQGNSA. CDR3 nucleotides: TGTGCCAGCAGCCCAAACCCCGGGACTAGCGGGAGGGAGACCCAGTACTTC. Translated: CASSPNPGTSGRETQYF.

The chain couples TRBV5-1 to TRBJ1-3, with D maybe TRBD1 (6 bases). The V and J ends lost 6 bases and 2 bases respectively, with 12 bases between them. Germline V gives CDR1 SGHRS, CDR2 YFSETQ. CDR3 length equals 14 residues. The CDR3 here is CASTTTGPGNTIYF. The CDR3 region has the DNA TGCGCCAGCACTACAACAGGGCCTGGAAACACCATATATTTT.

The sample holds a few counts of this clone. The chain uses TRBV27 and TRBJ2-7; 11 bases fit TRBD1. V trimming: 6 bases; J trimming: 2 bases; junction bases outside the gene matches: 6. The CDR3 extends over 15 amino acids. CDR1 MNHEY and CDR2 SMNVEV come from the germline V gene (reference sequence). This chain's CDR3 is CASSKPGQGAYEQYF. The CDR3 region has the DNA TGTGCCAGCAGCAAACCGGGACAGGGGGCCTACGAGCAGTACTTC.

This clone was counted only a few times. The chain carries TRBV28 and TRBJ1-1, with 9 bases lining up with TRBD1. The CDR3 contains 14 residues. The ends lost 6 bases at V and 5 bases at J; junction bases unmatched: 7. Germline lookup yields CDR1 MDHEN and CDR2 SYDVKM. The CDR3 DNA reads as TGTGCCAGCAGACAACAGGGGGCTGGGACTGAAGCTTTCTTT. Translation: CASRQQGAGTEAFF.